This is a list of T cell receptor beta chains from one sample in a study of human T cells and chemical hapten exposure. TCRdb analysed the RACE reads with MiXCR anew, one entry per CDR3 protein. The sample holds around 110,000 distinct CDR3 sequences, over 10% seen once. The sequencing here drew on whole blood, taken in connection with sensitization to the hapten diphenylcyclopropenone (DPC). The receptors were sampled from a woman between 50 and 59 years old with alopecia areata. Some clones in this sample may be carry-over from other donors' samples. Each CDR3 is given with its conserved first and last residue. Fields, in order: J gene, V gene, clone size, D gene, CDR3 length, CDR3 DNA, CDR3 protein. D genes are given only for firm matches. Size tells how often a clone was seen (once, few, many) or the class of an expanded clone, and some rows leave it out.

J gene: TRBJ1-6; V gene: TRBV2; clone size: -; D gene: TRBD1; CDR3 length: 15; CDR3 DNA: TGTGCCAGCAGTCAGGAAGGGACAGATAATTCACCCCTCCACTTT; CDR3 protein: CASSQEGTDNSPLHF
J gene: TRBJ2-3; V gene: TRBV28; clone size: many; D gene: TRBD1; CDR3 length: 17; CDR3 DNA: TGTGCCAGCAGTTTATACTGGACAGGGGACACTGTAGCATCGCAGTATTTT; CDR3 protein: CASSLYWTGDTVASQYF
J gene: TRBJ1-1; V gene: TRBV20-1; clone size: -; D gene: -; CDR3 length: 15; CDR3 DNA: TGCAGTCCGCTACGGAGTGCAGGGGTGAACACTGAAGCTTTCTTT; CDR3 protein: CSPLRSAGVNTEAFF
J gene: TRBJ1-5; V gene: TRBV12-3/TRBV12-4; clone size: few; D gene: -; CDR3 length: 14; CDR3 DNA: TGTGCCAGCAGTTCCAGGACACGAATTCAGCCCCAGCATTTT; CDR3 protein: CASSSRTRIQPQHF
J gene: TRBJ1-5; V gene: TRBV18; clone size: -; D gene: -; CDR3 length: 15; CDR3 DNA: TGTGCCAGCTCACCAGGAGATAATAGCAATCAGCCCCAGCATTTT; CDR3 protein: CASSPGDNSNQPQHF
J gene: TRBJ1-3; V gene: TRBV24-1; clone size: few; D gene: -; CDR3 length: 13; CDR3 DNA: TGTGCCACCAGTGATTTGCGGCAGGATAAAGTATATTTT; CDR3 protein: CATSDLRQDKVYF
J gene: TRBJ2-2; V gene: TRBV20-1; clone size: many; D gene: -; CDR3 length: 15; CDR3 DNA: TGCAGTGCTAGAGATGGAGGCTACATCACCGGGGAGCTGTTTTTT; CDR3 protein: CSARDGGYITGELFF
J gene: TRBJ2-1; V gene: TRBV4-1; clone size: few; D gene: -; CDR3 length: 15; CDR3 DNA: TGCGCCAGCAGCCAAGTAGGGATCAGTAGGGATGAGCAGTTCTTC; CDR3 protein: CASSQVGISRDEQFF
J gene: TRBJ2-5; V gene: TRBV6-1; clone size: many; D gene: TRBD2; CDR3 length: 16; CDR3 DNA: TGTGCCAGCAGTTTTCGACTAGCGGGGTCGAAAGAGACCCAGTACTTC; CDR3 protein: CASSFRLAGSKETQYF
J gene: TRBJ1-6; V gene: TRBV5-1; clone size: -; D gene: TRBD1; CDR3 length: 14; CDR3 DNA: TGCGCCAGCAGCCCGGGACAGCCGAATTCACCCCTCCACTTT; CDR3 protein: CASSPGQPNSPLHF
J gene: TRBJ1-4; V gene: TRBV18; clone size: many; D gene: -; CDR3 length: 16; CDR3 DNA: TGTGCCAGCTCACCACAGCAGCCGGCAACTAATGAAAAACTGTTTTTT; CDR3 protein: CASSPQQPATNEKLFF
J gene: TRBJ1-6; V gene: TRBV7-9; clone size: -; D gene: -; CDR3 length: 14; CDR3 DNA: TGTGCCAGCAGCCGAGATGCCCTAAATTCACCCCTCCACTTT; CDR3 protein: CASSRDALNSPLHF
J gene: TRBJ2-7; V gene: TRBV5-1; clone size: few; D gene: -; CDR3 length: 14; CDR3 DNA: TGCGCCAGCAGCTCCGGGACGGCCTCCTACGAGCAGTACTTC; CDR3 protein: CASSSGTASYEQYF
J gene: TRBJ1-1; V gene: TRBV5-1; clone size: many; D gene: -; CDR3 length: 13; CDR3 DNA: TGCGCCAGCAAGCGGGTTGCGGACACTGAAGCTTTCTTT; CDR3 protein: CASKRVADTEAFF
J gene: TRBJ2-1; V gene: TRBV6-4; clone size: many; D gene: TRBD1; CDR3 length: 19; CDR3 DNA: TGTGCCAGCAGTGTCCGAAATCCCCTGACAGGGCCTCCTGGCAATGAGCAGTTCTTC; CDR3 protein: CASSVRNPLTGPPGNEQFF
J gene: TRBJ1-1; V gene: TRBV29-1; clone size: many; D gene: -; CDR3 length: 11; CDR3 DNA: TGCAGCGTTGTTTTCCCCACTGAAGCTTTCTTT; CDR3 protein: CSVVFPTEAFF
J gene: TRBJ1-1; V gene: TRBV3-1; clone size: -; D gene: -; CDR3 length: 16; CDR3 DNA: TGTGCCAGCAGCCAAGATTTGGTCGTTCCTAACACTGAAGCTTTCTTT; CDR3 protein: CASSQDLVVPNTEAFF
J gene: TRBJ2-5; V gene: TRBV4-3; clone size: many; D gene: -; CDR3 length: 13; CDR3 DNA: TGCGCCAGCAGCCAAGATGCAGGGAAGACCCAGTACTTC; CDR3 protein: CASSQDAGKTQYF
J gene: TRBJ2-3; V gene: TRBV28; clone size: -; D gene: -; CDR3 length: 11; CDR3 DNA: TGTGCCAGCAGTCTTGACGGGACGCAGTATTTT; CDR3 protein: CASSLDGTQYF
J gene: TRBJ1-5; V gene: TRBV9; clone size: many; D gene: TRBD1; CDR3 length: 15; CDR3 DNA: TGTGCCAGCAGCGTCTCGGACAGGGCGAATCAGCCCCAGCATTTT; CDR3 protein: CASSVSDRANQPQHF
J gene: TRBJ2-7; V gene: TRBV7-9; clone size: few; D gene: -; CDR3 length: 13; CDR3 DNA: TGTGCCAGCAGCCGGCCGGGGACCTACGAGCAGTACTTC; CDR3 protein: CASSRPGTYEQYF
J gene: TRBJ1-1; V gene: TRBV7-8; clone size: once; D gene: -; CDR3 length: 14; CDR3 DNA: TGTGCCAGCAGCCTGAGGACAGAGAACACTGAAGCTTTCTTT; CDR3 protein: CASSLRTENTEAFF
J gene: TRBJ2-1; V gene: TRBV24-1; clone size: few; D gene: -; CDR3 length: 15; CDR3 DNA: TGTGCCACCAGTGATTTGCAGGCCGGTTACAATGAGCAGTTCTTC; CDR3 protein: CATSDLQAGYNEQFF
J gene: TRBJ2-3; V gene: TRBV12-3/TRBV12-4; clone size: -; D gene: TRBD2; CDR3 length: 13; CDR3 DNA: TGTGCCAGCGGACTAGCTAGCACAGATACGCAGTATTTT; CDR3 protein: CASGLASTDTQYF
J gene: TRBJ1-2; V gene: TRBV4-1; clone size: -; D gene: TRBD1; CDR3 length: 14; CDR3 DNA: TGCGCCAGCAGCCAACACAGGGGGTACTATGGCTACACCTTC; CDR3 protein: CASSQHRGYYGYTF
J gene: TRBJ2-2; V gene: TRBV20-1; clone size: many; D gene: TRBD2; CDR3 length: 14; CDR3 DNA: TGCAGTGCTACTAGCGGGAGTTACACCGGGGAGCTGTTTTTT; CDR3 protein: CSATSGSYTGELFF
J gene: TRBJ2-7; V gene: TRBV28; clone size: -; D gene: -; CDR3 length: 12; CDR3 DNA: TGTGCCAGCAGTTCCTCTTTAAGCGAGCAGTACTTC; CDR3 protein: CASSSSLSEQYF
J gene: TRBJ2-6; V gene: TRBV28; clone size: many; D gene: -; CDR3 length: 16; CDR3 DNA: TGTGCCAGCAGTTTATTAGGGTATCCTGGGGCCAACGTCCTGACTTTC; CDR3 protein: CASSLLGYPGANVLTF
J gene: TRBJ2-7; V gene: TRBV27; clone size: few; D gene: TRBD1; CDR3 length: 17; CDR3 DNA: TGTGCCAGCAGCTCAAACTGGGACAGGGGGACCTCCTACGAGCAGTACTTC; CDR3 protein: CASSSNWDRGTSYEQYF
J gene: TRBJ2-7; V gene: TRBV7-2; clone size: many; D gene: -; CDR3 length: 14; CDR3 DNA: TGTGCCAGCAGCTTCCTAGAAGGGGTATACGAGCAGTACTTC; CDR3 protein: CASSFLEGVYEQYF
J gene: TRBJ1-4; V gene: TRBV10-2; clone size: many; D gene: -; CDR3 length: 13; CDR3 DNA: TGCGCCAGCAGTGAGCAGGGGTATGAAAAACTGTTTTTT; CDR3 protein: CASSEQGYEKLFF
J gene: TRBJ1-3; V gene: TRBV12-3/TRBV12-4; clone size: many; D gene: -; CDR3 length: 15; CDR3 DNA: TGTGCCAGCAGTCCCCGGGGGAGCTGGGGAAACACCATATATTTT; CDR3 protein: CASSPRGSWGNTIYF
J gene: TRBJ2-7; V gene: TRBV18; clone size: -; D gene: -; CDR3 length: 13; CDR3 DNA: TGTGCCAGCTCACCAGGATTCGGTTACGAGCAGTACTTC; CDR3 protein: CASSPGFGYEQYF
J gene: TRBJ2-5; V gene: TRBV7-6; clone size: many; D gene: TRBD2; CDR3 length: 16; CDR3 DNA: TGTGCCAGCAGCTTTCGACTAGCGGGAGTTCAAGAGACCCAGTACTTC; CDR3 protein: CASSFRLAGVQETQYF
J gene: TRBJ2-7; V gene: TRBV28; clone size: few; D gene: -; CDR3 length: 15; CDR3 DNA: TGTGCCAGCAGTTTCCTAGGGGGGCCCTCCTACGAGCAGTACTTC; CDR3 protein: CASSFLGGPSYEQYF
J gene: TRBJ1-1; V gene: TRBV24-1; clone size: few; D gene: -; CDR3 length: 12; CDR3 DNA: TGTGCCACCAGTGGACCTGATCTGAGGGCTTTCTTT; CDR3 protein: CATSGPDLRAFF
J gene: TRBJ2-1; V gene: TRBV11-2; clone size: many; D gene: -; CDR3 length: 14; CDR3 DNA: TGTGCCAGCAGCTTAGGGGGCTCCTACAATGAGCAGTTCTTC; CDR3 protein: CASSLGGSYNEQFF
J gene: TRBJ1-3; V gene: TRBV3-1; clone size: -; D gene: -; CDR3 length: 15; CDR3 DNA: TGTGCCAGCAGCACTTGGACAACTTTTGGAAACACCATATATTTT; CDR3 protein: CASSTWTTFGNTIYF
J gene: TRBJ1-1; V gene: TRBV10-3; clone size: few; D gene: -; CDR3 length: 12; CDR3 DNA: TGTGCCATCAGCGGGGCCGGGACTGAAGCTTTCTTT; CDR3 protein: CAISGAGTEAFF
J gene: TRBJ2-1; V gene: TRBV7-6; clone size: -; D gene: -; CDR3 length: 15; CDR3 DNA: TGTGCCAGCAGCTACGGGATGGCTAGCGCGGTCGGGCAGTTCTTC; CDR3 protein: CASSYGMASAVGQFF
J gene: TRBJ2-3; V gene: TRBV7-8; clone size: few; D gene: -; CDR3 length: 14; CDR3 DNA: TGTGCCAGCAGCTTACCGTATCTTACAGATACGCAGTATTTT; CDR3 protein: CASSLPYLTDTQYF
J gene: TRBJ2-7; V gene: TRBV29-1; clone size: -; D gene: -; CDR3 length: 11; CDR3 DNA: TGCAGCGTTGTACAGCACTACGAGCAGTACTTC; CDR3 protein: CSVVQHYEQYF
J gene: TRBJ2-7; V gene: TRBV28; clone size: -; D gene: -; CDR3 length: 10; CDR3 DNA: TGTGCCAGCAGCGGAGAGGAGCAGTACTTC; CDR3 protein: CASSGEEQYF
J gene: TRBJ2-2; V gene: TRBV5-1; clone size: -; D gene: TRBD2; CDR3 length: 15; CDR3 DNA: TGCGCCAGCAGCTTGCCCGAGGGAGGGACCGGGGAGCTGTTTTTT; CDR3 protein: CASSLPEGGTGELFF
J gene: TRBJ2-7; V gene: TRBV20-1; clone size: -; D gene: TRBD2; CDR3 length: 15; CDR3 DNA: TGCAGTGCTAGAGATGGAACTAGCGGGAGCGGTGAGCAGTACTTC; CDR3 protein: CSARDGTSGSGEQYF
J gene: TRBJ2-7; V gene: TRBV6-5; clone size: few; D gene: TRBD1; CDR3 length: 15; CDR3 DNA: TGTGCCAGCAGTCGAGACAGGGGAGTTACCTACGAGCAGTACTTC; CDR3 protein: CASSRDRGVTYEQYF
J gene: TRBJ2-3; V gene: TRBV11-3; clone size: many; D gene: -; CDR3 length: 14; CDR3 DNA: TGTGCCAGCAGCCTCGAGCTAGACACAGATACGCAGTATTTT; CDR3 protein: CASSLELDTDTQYF
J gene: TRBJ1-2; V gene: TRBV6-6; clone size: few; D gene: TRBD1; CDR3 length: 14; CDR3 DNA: TGTGCCAGCAGTCTAGGGACAGGGGACTATGGCTACACCTTC; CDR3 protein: CASSLGTGDYGYTF
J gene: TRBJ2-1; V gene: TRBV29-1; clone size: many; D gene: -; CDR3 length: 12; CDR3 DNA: TGCAGCGTTGAACAGGTCGGTAGGGAGCAGTTCTTC; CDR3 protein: CSVEQVGREQFF
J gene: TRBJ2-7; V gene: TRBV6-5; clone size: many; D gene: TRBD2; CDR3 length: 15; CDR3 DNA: TGTGCCAGCATGCAAACTAGCGGAGTGACCTACGAGCAGTACTTC; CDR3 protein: CASMQTSGVTYEQYF
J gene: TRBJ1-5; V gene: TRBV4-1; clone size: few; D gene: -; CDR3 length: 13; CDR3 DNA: TGCGCCAGCAGCCCCATTAGGAATCAGCCCCAGCATTTT; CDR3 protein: CASSPIRNQPQHF
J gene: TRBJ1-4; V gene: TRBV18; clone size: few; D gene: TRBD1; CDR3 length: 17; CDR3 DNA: TGTGCCAGCTCGCGGATTTTACAGGGGATAGAAGGGGAAAAACTGTTTTTT; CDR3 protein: CASSRILQGIEGEKLFF
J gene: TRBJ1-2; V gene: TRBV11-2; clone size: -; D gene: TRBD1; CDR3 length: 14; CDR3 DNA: TGTGCCAGCAGCACCGGGACAGGGGTATATGGCTACACCTTC; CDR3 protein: CASSTGTGVYGYTF
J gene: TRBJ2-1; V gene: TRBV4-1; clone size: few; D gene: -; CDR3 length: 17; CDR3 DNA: TGCGCCAGCAGCCAAGCCCTCGGGACGGAGGCCTACAATGAGCAGTTCTTC; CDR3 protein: CASSQALGTEAYNEQFF
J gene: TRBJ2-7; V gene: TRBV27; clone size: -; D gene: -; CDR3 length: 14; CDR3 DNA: TGTGCCAGCAGCCGACAGGTTGTAGGTTACGAGCAGTACTTC; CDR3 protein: CASSRQVVGYEQYF
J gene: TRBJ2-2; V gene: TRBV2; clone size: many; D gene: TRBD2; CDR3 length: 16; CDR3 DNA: TGTGCCAGCAGTGGAGGGGGACTAGCAGACACCGGGGAGCTGTTTTTT; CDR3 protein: CASSGGGLADTGELFF
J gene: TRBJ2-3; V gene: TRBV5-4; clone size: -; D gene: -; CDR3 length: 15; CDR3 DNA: TGTGCCAGCAGCTTGGAGGACCCCGACCTGGATACGCAGTATTTT; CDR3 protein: CASSLEDPDLDTQYF
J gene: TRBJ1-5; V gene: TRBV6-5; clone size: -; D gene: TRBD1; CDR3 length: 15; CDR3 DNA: TGTGTCAGCAGTCGGGACAGACCGGGCAATCAGCCCCAGCATTTT; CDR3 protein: CVSSRDRPGNQPQHF
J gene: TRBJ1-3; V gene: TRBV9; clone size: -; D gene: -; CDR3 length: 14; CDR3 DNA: TGTGCCAGCAGCTACAACCCCCGCGGAAACACCATATATTTT; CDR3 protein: CASSYNPRGNTIYF
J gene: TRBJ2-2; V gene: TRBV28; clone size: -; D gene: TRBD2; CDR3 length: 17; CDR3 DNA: TGTGCCAGCACCCGAAGGATCGGGCGGGAGGATAGCGGGGAGCTGTTTTTT; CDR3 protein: CASTRRIGREDSGELFF